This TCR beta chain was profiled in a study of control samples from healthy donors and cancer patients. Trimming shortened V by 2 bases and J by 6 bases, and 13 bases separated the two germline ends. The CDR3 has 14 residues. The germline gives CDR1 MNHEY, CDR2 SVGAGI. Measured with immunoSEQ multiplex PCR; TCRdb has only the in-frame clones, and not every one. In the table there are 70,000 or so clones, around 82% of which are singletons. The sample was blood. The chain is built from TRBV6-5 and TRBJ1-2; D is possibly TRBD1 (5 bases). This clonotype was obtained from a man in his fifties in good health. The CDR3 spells CASSYQGLANGYTF. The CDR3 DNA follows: TGTGCCAGCAGTTACCAGGGACTGGCTAATGGCTACACCTTC.